Listed below are T cell receptor beta chains from one sample, sequenced in a study of blood T cell repertoires in COVID-19. The table came from immunoSEQ multiplex PCR; TCRdb's copy has only in-frame clones and leaves some out. Of about 270,000 clones in the sample, about 85% were seen once. Sequencing used peripheral blood. Receptor source: a woman aged 45-60 years with active or convalescent COVID-19. Both conserved end residues are part of each CDR3. A D gene is named only where the DNA matches it firmly. Size tells how often a clone was seen (once, few, many) or the class of an expanded clone, and some rows leave it out.

>TRBV5-1|TRBJ2-7|TRBD2|15|.
TGCGCCAGCGGTGCTAGCGGGCTCACCCTGGGGGAGCAGTACTTC
CASGASGLTLGEQYF
>TRBV7-9|TRBJ1-5|TRBD1|18|.
TGTGCCAGCAGCTCCGGGTCGTTCGGACAGGGCATGAGTCAGCCCCAGCATTTT
CASSSGSFGQGMSQPQHF
>TRBV12-5|TRBJ2-3|TRBD2|15|once
TGTGCTAGTGGTTTTCAGGGAGGGTGGGTAGATACGCAGTATTTT
CASGFQGGWVDTQYF
>TRBV5-1|TRBJ2-2|.|14|.
TGCGCCAGCAGCGCTACCGAGAACACCGGGGAGCTGTTTTTT
CASSATENTGELFF
>TRBV30|TRBJ1-2|.|14|.
TGTGGGAACTACCCGGGGGGCGCGAACTATGGCTACACCTTC
CGNYPGGANYGYTF
>TRBV7-9|TRBJ2-7|TRBD2|13|many
TGTGCCAGCAGCTCCGGGAGGATCTACGAGCAGTACTTC
CASSSGRIYEQYF
>TRBV19|TRBJ2-1|TRBD2|15|.
TGTGCCAGTAGTATGGGACTAGCTAACTACAATGAGCAGTTCTTC
CASSMGLANYNEQFF
>TRBV7-9|TRBJ1-1|.|14|few
TGTGCCAGCAGCTTCTCACAGGGAGACACTGAAGCTTTCTTT
CASSFSQGDTEAFF
>TRBV24-1|TRBJ1-2|.|13|.
TGTGCCACCAGTGAAGGGGAGGGTCGCGGCTACACCTTC
CATSEGEGRGYTF
>TRBV19|TRBJ2-1|TRBD2|16|.
TGTGCCAGTAGACCTGGACTAGCGGGAGGTTACAATGAGCAGTTCTTC
CASRPGLAGGYNEQFF
>TRBV21-1|TRBJ2-1|.|15|.
TGTGCCAGCAGCAGCCTAGCGGGAGCGAACAATGAGCAGTTCTTC
CASSSLAGANNEQFF
>TRBV4-1|TRBJ2-5|.|14|.
TGCGCCAGCAGCCAAGGTGCTGAGCGGGAGACCCAGTACTTC
CASSQGAERETQYF
>TRBV6-5|TRBJ2-3|TRBD2|13|few
TGTGCCAGCAGTCGGGACTACACAGATACGCAGTATTTT
CASSRDYTDTQYF
>TRBV2|TRBJ1-2|.|14|.
TGTGCCAGCAGTGAGAAGCAGGGAAGTGGTGGCTACACCTTC
CASSEKQGSGGYTF
>TRBV7-3|TRBJ2-2|.|13|.
TGTGCCAGCAGCTTAATAAACACCGGGGAGCTGTTTTTT
CASSLINTGELFF
>TRBV10-2|TRBJ2-7|.|14|.
TGCGCCAGCAGTGTCAGGGGAAAAAGTTACGAGCAGTACTTC
CASSVRGKSYEQYF
>TRBV6-1|TRBJ2-2|TRBD1|16|few
TGTGCCAGCAGTGAAATTGGGACAGGGAAGACCGGGGAGCTGTTTTTT
CASSEIGTGKTGELFF
>TRBV7-9|TRBJ1-4|.|15|.
TGTGCCAGCAGCTTGGGGACATTCCAGGACGAAAAACTGTTTTTT
CASSLGTFQDEKLFF
>TRBV19|TRBJ1-5|TRBD1|16|.
TGTGCCAGTAGTCCGCGGACAGGGGAGAGCAATCAGCCCCAGCATTTT
CASSPRTGESNQPQHF
>TRBV27|TRBJ1-2|TRBD1|16|few
TGTGCCAGTAGACCTGGGTGGGGACAGGGGCCTTTGGGCTACACCTTC
CASRPGWGQGPLGYTF
>TRBV5-6|TRBJ1-3|.|13|.
TGTGCCAGCAGGAGGAACGCTGGAAACACCATATATTTT
CASRRNAGNTIYF
>TRBV18|TRBJ2-7|.|13|.
TGTGCCAGCTCACCGGGTTACGGGTACGAGCAGTACTTC
CASSPGYGYEQYF
>TRBV28|TRBJ1-2|.|15|once
TGTGCCAGCAGTTCATCCTTGGACACCCGAAGGGGCTACACCTTC
CASSSSLDTRRGYTF
>TRBV6-6|TRBJ2-7|.|15|.
TGTGCCAGCAGTTACGGAGGCGCCCTCTCCTACGAGCAGTACTTC
CASSYGGALSYEQYF
>TRBV6-4|TRBJ2-7|.|14|once
TGTGCCAGCAGTGCCCGGGCTGGTGGGAGCGAGCAGTACTTC
CASSARAGGSEQYF
>TRBV4-1|TRBJ1-1|TRBD1|16|.
TGCGCCAGCAGCCTCGGGACAGGAGTTATGAACACTGAAGCTTTCTTT
CASSLGTGVMNTEAFF
>TRBV2|TRBJ2-2|TRBD1|14|.
TGTGCCAGCAGTAAAACAGGGGTGGCCGGGGAGCTGTTTTTT
CASSKTGVAGELFF
>TRBV16|TRBJ1-4|.|16|.
TGTGCCAGCAGCCAAAATAGGCCCCTAAGAGGAGAAAAACTGTTTTTT
CASSQNRPLRGEKLFF
>TRBV5-4|TRBJ1-4|.|13|.
TGTGCCAGCAGCCCGGAGTTTCAAGGTGAACTGTTTTTT
CASSPEFQGELFF
>TRBV30|TRBJ2-7|TRBD1|14|.
TGTGCCTGGGATCCTTCGGGACAGACCTACGAGCAGTACTTC
CAWDPSGQTYEQYF
>TRBV15|TRBJ1-5|.|13|.
TGTGCCACCAGCAGAGACGGTAATCAGCCCCAGCATTTT
CATSRDGNQPQHF
>TRBV5-8|TRBJ2-2|TRBD2|17|.
TGTGCCAGCAGCTCGGGACTAGCGGTAGCGAACACCGGGGAGCTGTTTTTT
CASSSGLAVANTGELFF
>TRBV7-3|TRBJ2-3|.|17|.
TGTGCCAGCAGCCCGCACCCGGGACTAGGGGGCGCAGATACGCAGTATTTT
CASSPHPGLGGADTQYF
>TRBV30|TRBJ1-5|.|14|.
TGTGCCTGGAGTGTACCAGGGGGCAATCAGCCCCAGCATTTT
CAWSVPGGNQPQHF
>TRBV30|TRBJ2-5|.|13|.
TGTGCCTGGGCCGGGACACCCCAAGAGACCCAGTACTTC
CAWAGTPQETQYF
>TRBV19|TRBJ1-4|.|15|.
TGTGCCAGTAGTATAGGCGGTGGGGGCGGCGAAAAACTGTTTTTT
CASSIGGGGGEKLFF
>TRBV28|TRBJ1-5|TRBD1|17|.
TGTGCCAGCAGTTTACACAGGGGGCGGACTCTTCGGGAGGCCCAGCATTTT
CASSLHRGRTLREAQHF
>TRBV15|TRBJ2-5|TRBD2|16|.
TGTGCCACCAGCAGAGACCCCGTTGGGGGGGGAGAGACCCAGTACTTC
CATSRDPVGGGETQYF
>TRBV6-6|TRBJ1-2|.|15|.
TGTGCCAGCAGTTACGGGAGGGGGTCAAACTATGGCTACACCTTC
CASSYGRGSNYGYTF
>TRBV2|TRBJ1-3|.|12|.
TGTGCCAGCAGTCTCTCTGGAAACACCATATATTTT
CASSLSGNTIYF
>TRBV18|TRBJ2-3|.|15|.
TGTGCCAGCTCACCGCGGCTAGGCGGCACAGATACGCAGTATTTT
CASSPRLGGTDTQYF
>TRBV7-9|TRBJ1-4|TRBD1|15|.
TGTGCCAGCAGCTTAACCGGGACAGGGAGTGAAAAACTGTTTTTT
CASSLTGTGSEKLFF
>TRBV29-1|TRBJ2-1|TRBD2|15|.
TGCAGCGTTGAAGAATTTAGCGGGAGATTTAATGAGCAGTTCTTC
CSVEEFSGRFNEQFF
>TRBV2|TRBJ2-2|.|13|few
TGTGCCAGCGGCCTCCGGGGCACCGGGGAGCTGTTTTTT
CASGLRGTGELFF
>TRBV27|TRBJ1-1|.|14|.
TGTGCCAGCAGTAAAGTGAGGGCGGACACTGAAGCTTTCTTT
CASSKVRADTEAFF
>TRBV7-2|TRBJ2-1|TRBD1|12|.
TGTGCCAGCAGCTTTTTCGACAGGGAAGGGGTCTTC
CASSFFDREGVF
>TRBV7-9|TRBJ2-3|.|14|.
TGTGCCAGCAGCTTGACTACGAGCACAGATACGCAGTATTTT
CASSLTTSTDTQYF
>TRBV18|TRBJ2-7|.|18|.
TGTGCCAGCTCACTATTATCGACGGTGAGACGGAGCTCCTACGAGCAGTACTTC
CASSLLSTVRRSSYEQYF
>TRBV29-1|TRBJ2-2|.|15|.
TGCAGCGTTGAACGGTCAGGGGTACACACCGGGGAGCTGTTTTTT
CSVERSGVHTGELFF
>TRBV5-5|TRBJ1-1|.|15|.
TGTGCCAGCAGCTTCCTCCAGGCGGCGGGGACTGAAGCTTTCTTT
CASSFLQAAGTEAFF
>TRBV5-6|TRBJ1-2|TRBD1|13|.
TGTGCCAGCAGCGTCGGGACAGGCCGGGGCTACACCTTC
CASSVGTGRGYTF
>TRBV18|TRBJ1-1|.|17|.
TGTGCCAGCTCACCTCGAGTGCAGGGGAGATCAAACACTGAAGCTTTCTTT
CASSPRVQGRSNTEAFF
>TRBV4-1|TRBJ2-1|.|16|.
TGCGCCAGCAGCCAAGATCGGTTGCCTCCGCAAGATGAGCAGTTCTTC
CASSQDRLPPQDEQFF